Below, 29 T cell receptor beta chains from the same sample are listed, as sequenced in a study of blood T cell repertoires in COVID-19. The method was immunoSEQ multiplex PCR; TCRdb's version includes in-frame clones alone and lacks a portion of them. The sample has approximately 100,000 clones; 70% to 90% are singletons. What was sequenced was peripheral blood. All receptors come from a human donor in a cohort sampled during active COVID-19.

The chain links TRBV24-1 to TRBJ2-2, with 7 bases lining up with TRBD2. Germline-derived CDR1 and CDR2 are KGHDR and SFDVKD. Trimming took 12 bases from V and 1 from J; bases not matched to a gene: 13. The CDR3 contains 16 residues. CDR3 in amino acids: CAAGGRASGNTGELFF. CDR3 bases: TGTGCCGCCGGAGGGAGGGCCTCTGGGAACACCGGGGAGCTGTTTTTT.

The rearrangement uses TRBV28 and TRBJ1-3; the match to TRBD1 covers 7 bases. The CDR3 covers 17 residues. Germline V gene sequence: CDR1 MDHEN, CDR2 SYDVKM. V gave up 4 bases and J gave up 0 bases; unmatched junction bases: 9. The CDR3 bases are TGTGCCAGCAGTTGGGGGACAGCTAGACTCTCTGGAAACACCATATATTTT. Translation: CASSWGTARLSGNTIYF.

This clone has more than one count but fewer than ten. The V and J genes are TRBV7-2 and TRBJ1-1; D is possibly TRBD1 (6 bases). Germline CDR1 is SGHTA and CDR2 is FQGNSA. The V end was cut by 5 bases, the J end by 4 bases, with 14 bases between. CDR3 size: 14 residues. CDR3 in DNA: TGTGCCAGCAGCACGACAGGTTTTGCCACTGAAGCTTTCTTT. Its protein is CASSTTGFATEAFF.

The CDR3, as DNA: TGTGCCAGCAGCCAAGATCAAGTAGGGGTTGGCTACACCTTC. It specifies CASSQDQVGVGYTF. This chain connects TRBV14 to TRBJ1-2; TRBD1 is a possible D gene (5 bases). The CDR3 spans 14 residues. The V and J ends lost 0 bases and 7 bases respectively, with 12 bases between them. Germline V gene sequence: CDR1 SGHDN, CDR2 FVKESK.

CDR3: CAWSVLYNEQFF. CDR3 in DNA: TGTGCCTGGAGTGTATTATACAATGAGCAGTTCTTC. The V and J genes are TRBV30 and TRBJ2-1; D gene unclear. The V gene lost 0 bases and the J gene lost 4 bases, with 4 bases spanning the gap. Germline V gene data show CDR1 as GTSNPN and CDR2 as SVGIG (reference sequence). This CDR3 is built from 12 residues.

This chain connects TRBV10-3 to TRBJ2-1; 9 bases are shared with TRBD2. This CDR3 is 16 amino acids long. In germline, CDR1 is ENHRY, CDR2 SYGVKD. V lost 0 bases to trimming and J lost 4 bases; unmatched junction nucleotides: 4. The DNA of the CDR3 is TGTGCCATCAGTGAGTCGGCGGGGGGGGCTTACAATGAGCAGTTCTTC. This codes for CAISESAGGAYNEQFF.

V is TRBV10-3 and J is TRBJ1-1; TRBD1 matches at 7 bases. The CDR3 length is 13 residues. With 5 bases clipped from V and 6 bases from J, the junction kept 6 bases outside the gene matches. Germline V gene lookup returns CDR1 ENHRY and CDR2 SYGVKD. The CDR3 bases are TGTGCCATCAGTAACGACAGGGACTCTGAAGCTTTCTTT. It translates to CAISNDRDSEAFF.

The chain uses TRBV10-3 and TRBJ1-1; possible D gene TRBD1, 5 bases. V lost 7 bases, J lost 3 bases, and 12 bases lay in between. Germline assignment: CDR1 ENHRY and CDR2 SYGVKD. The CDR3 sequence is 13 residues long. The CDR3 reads CAITQGLDTEAFF. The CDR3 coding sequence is TGTGCCATCACGCAGGGCCTAGACACTGAAGCTTTCTTT.

CDR3 sequence: CSVGQGENQPQHF. The DNA for the CDR3 is TGCAGCGTGGGACAGGGGGAAAATCAGCCCCAGCATTTT. The V call is TRBV29-1, the J call TRBJ1-5; 11 positions agree with TRBD1. V shed 6 bases and J 4 bases; nucleotides not matched to a gene: 2. The CDR3 runs 13 residues. CDR1 and CDR2 (germline): SQVTM, ANQGSEA. Full variable domain (missing parts from reference TRBV29-1 and TRBJ1-5): SAVISQKPSRDICQRGTSLTIQCQVDSQVTMMFWYRQQPGQSLTLIATANQGSEATYESGFVIDKFPISRPNLTFSTLTVSNMSPEDSSIYLCSVGQGENQPQHFGDGTRLSIL.

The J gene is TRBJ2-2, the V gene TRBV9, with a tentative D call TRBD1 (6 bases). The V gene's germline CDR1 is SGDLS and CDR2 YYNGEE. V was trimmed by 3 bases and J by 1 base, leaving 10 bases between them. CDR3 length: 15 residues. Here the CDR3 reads CASSASTGNTGELFF. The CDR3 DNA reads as TGTGCCAGCAGCGCGTCGACAGGGAACACCGGGGAGCTGTTTTTT.

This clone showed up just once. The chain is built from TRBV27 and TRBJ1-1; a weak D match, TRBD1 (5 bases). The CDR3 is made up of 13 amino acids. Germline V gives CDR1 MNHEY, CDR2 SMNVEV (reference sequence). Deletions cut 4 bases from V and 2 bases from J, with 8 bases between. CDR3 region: CASSSQANTEAFF. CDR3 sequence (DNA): TGTGCCAGCAGTTCACAGGCCAACACTGAAGCTTTCTTT.

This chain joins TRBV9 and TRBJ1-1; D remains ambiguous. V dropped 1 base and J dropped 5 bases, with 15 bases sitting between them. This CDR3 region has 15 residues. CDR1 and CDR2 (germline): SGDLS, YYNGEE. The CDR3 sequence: CASSVLGGIGTEAFF. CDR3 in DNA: TGTGCCAGCAGCGTATTAGGAGGGATTGGTACTGAAGCTTTCTTT.

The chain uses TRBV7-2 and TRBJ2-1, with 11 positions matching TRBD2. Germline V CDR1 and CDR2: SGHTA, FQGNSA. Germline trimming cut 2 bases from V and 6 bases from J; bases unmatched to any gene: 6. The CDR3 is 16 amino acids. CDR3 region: CASSLSRLAGGNEQFF. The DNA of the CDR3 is TGTGCCAGCAGCTTATCCCGGCTAGCGGGAGGCAATGAGCAGTTCTTC.

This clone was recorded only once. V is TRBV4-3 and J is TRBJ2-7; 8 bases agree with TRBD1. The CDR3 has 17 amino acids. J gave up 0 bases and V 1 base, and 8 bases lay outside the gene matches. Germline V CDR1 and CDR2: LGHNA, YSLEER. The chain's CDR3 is CASSQVASRGPSYEQYF. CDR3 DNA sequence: TGCGCCAGCAGCCAAGTCGCATCCAGGGGGCCCTCCTACGAGCAGTACTTC.

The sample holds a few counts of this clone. The CDR3 nucleotides read TGTGCCAGCAGTTTATCGGTCTCTGCAGGGCTGAACACTGAAGCTTTCTTT. Translated: CASSLSVSAGLNTEAFF. The J gene is TRBJ1-1, the V gene TRBV27, with a tentative D call TRBD1 (5 bases). The CDR3 sequence is 17 residues long. Trimming left V 0 bases short and J 0 bases short, with 14 bases between. CDR1 and CDR2 (germline): MNHEY, SMNVEV (reference sequence).

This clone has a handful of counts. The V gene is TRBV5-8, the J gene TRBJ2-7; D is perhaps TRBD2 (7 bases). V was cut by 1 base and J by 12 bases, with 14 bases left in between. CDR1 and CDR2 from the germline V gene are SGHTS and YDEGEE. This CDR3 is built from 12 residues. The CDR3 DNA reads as TGTGCCAGCAGCTTGATTGCAGGGGAGGGGTACTTC. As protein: CASSLIAGEGYF.

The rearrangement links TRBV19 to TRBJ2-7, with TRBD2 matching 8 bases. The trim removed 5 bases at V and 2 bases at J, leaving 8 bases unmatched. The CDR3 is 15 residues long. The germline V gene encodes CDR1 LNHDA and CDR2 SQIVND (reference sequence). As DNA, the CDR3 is TGTGCCAGTAGTGTTCGAGCGGGAGCCCCCTACGAGCAGTACTTC. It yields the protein CASSVRAGAPYEQYF. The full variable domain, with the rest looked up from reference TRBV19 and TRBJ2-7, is DGGITQSPKYLFRKEGQNVTLSCEQNLNHDAMYWYRQDPGQGLRLIYYSQIVNDFQKGDIAEGYSVSREKKESFPLTVTSAQKNPTAFYLCASSVRAGAPYEQYFGPGTRLTVT.

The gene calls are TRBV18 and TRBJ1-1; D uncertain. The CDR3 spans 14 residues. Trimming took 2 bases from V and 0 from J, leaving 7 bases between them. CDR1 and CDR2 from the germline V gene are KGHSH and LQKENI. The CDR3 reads CASSPGRLNTEAFF. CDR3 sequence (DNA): TGTGCCAGCTCACCAGGCAGGTTGAACACTGAAGCTTTCTTT.

CDR3: CASSLTLLGTGAVRTEAFF. The CDR3 DNA reads TGTGCCAGCAGCTTAACCTTACTCGGGACAGGGGCGGTTAGGACTGAAGCTTTCTTT. The chain has TRBV7-6 and TRBJ1-1; 10 bases are a match to TRBD1. This CDR3 is 19 amino acids long. Germline V lookup: CDR1 SGHVS, CDR2 FNYEAQ. Trimming took 2 bases from V and 5 from J; bases not matched to a gene: 17.

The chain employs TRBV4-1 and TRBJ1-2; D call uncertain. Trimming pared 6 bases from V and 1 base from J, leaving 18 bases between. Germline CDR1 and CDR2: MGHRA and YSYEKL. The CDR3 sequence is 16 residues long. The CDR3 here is CASRAEISGFNYGYTF. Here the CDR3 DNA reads TGCGCCAGCAGGGCAGAGATCTCGGGTTTTAACTATGGCTACACCTTC.

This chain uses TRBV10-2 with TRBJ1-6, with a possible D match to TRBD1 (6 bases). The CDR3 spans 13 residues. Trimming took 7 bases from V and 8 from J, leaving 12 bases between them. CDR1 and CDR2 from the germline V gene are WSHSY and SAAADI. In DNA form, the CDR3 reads TGCGCCAGCATACGGGACACTTATTCACCCCTCCACTTT. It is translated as CASIRDTYSPLHF.

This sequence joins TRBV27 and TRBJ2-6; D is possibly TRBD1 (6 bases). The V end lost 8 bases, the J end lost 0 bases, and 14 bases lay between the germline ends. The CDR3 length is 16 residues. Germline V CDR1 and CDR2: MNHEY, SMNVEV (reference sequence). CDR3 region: CASGGVGVSGANVLTF. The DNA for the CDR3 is TGTGCCAGCGGGGGCGTCGGGGTCTCTGGGGCCAACGTCCTGACTTTC.

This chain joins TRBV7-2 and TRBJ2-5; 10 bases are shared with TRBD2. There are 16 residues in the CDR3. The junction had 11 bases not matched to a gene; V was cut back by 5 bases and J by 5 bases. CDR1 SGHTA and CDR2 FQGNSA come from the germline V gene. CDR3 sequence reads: CASSTLSGGAGETQYF. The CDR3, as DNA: TGTGCCAGCAGCACTCTGAGCGGGGGGGCGGGCGAGACCCAGTACTTC.

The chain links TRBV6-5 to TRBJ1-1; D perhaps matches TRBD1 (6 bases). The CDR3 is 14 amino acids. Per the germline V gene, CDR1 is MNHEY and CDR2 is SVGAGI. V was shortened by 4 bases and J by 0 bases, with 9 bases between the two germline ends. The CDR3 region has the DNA TGTGCCAGCAGTTTACAGGGCTTGAACACTGAAGCTTTCTTT. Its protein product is CASSLQGLNTEAFF.

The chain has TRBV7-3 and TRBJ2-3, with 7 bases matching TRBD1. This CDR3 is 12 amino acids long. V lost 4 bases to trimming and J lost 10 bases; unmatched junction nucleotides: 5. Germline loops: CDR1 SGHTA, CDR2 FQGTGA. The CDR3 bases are TGTGCCAGCAGCTCCCTGACAGGGCCGCAGTATTTT. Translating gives CASSSLTGPQYF.

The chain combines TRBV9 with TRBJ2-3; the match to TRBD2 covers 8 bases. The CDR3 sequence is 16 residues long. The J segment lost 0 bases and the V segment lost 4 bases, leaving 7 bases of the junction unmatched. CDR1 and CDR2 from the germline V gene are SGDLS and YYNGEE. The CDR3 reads CASSPTSGSSTDTQYF. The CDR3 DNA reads TGTGCCAGCAGCCCCACTAGCGGCAGTAGCACAGATACGCAGTATTTT.

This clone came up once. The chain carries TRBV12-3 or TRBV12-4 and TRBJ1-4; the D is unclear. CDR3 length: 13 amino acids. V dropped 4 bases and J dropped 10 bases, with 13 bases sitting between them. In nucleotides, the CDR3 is TGTGCCAGCAGTTCCAGTATTGGTGGAAAACTGTTTTTT. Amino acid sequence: CASSSSIGGKLFF.

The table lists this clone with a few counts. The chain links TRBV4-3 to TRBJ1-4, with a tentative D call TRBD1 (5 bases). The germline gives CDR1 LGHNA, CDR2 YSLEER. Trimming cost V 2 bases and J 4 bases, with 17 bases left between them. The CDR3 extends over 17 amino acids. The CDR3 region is CASSQLGAAGNNEKLFF. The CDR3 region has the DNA TGCGCCAGCAGCCAACTAGGGGCGGCCGGCAATAATGAAAAACTGTTTTTT.

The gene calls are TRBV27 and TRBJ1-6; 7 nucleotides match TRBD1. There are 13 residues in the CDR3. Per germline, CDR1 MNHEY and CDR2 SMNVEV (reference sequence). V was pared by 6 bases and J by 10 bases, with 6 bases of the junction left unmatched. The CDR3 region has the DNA TGTGCCAGCAGCGAACAGGGGCGATCACCCCTCCACTTT. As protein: CASSEQGRSPLHF.